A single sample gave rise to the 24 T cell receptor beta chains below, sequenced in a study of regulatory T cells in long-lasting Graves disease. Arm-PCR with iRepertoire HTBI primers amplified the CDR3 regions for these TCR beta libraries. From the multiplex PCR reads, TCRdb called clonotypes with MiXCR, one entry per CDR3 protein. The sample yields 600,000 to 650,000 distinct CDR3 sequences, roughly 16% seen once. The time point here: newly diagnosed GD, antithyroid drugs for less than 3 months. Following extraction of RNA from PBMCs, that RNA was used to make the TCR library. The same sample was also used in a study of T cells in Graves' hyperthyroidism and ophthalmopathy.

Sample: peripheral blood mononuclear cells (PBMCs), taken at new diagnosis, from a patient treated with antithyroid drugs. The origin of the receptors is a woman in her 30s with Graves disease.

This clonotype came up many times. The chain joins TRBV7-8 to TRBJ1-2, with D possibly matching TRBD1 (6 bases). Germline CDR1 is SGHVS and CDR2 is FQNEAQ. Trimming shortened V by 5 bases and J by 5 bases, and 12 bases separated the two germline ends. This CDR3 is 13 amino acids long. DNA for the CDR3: TGTGCCAGCAGCAAACAGGGAGTTTATGGCTACACCTTC. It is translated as CASSKQGVYGYTF.

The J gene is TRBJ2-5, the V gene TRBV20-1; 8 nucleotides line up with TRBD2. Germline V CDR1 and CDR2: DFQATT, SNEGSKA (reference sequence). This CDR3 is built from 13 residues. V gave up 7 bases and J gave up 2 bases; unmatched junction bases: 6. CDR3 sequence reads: CSVKLAGQETQYF. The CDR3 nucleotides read TGCAGTGTTAAATTAGCGGGACAAGAGACCCAGTACTTC.

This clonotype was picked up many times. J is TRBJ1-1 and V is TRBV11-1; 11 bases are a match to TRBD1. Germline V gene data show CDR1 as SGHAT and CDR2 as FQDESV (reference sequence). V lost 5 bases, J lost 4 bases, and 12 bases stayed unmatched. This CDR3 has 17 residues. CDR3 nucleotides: TGTGCCAGCAGCCGATCCGGACAGGGGGCAGGTGGCACTGAAGCTTTCTTT. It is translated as CASSRSGQGAGGTEAFF.

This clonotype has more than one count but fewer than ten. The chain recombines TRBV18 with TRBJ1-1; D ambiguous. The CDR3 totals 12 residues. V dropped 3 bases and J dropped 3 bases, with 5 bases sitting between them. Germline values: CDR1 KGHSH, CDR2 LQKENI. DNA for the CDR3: TGTGCCAGCTCACCGGCCGACACTGAAGCTTTCTTT. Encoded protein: CASSPADTEAFF.

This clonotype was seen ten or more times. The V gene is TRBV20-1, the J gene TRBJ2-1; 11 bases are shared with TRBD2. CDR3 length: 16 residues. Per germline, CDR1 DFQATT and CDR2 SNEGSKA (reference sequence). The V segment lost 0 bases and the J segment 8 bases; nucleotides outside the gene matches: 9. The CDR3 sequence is CSARDPNSGRGDEQFF. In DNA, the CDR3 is TGCAGTGCTAGAGACCCTAATAGCGGGAGGGGCGATGAGCAGTTCTTC.

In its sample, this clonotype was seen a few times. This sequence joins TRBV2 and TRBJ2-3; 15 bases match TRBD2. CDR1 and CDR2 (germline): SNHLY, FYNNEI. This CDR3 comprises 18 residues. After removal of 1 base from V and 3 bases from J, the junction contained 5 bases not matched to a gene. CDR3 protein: CASSEGTSGRAATDTQYF. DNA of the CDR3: TGTGCCAGCAGTGAAGGGACTAGCGGGAGGGCCGCGACAGATACGCAGTATTTT.

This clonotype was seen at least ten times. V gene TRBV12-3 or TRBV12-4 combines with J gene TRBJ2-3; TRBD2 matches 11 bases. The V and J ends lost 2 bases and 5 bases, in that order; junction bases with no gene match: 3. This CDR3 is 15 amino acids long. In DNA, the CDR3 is TGTGCCAGCAGTTTACTTCTAGCGGGAGGAGATACGCAGTATTTT. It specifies CASSLLLAGGDTQYF.

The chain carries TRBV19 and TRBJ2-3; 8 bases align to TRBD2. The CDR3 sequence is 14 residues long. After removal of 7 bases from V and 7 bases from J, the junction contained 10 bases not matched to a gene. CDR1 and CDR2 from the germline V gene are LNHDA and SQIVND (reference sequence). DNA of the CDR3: TGTGCCAGTAAAGTGGCGGGAGGACGAAATACGCAGTATTTT. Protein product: CASKVAGGRNTQYF. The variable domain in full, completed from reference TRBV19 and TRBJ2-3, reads DGGITQSPKYLFRKEGQNVTLSCEQNLNHDAMYWYRQDPGQGLRLIYYSQIVNDFQKGDIAEGYSVSREKKESFPLTVTSAQKNPTAFYLCASKVAGGRNTQYFGPGTRLTVL.

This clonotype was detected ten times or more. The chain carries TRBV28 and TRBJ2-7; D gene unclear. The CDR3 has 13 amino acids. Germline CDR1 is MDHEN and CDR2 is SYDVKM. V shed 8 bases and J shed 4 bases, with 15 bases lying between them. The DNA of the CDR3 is TGTGCCAGCCGTCCTCCCGCAAGGTACGAGCAGTACTTC. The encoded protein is CASRPPARYEQYF.

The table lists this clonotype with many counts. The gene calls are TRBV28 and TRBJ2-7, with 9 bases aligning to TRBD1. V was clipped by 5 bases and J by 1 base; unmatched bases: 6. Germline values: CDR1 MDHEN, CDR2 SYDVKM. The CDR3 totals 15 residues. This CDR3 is CASSPPGQGSYEQYF. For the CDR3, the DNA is TGTGCCAGCAGTCCCCCGGGACAGGGTTCCTACGAGCAGTACTTC.

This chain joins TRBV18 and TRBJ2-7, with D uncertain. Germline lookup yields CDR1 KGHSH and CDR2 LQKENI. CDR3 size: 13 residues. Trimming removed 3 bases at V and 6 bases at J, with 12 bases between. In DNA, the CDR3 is TGTGCCAGCTCACCTACCACAGACGGCGAGCAGTACTTC. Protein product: CASSPTTDGEQYF.

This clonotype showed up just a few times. The CDR3 region is CASTQTGTGNEKLFF. Written as DNA, the CDR3 is TGTGCCAGTACCCAGACTGGGACAGGTAATGAAAAACTGTTTTTT. The chain has TRBV19 and TRBJ1-4; 8 bases map to TRBD1. The trim removed 7 bases at V and 4 bases at J, leaving 8 bases unmatched. Germline V gives CDR1 LNHDA, CDR2 SQIVND (reference sequence). The length of the CDR3 is 15 residues.

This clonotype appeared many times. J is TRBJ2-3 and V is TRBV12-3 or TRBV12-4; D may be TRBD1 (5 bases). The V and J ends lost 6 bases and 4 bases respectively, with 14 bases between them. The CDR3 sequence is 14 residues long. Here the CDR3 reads CASRQTDNPDTQYF. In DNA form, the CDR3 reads TGTGCCAGCAGGCAGACAGACAACCCAGATACGCAGTATTTT.

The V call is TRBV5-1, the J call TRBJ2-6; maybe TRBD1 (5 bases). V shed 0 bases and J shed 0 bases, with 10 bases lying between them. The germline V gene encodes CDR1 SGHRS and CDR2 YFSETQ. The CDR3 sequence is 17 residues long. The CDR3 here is CASSLDSGSSGANVLTF. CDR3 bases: TGCGCCAGCAGCTTGGATTCAGGGTCCTCTGGGGCCAACGTCCTGACTTTC.

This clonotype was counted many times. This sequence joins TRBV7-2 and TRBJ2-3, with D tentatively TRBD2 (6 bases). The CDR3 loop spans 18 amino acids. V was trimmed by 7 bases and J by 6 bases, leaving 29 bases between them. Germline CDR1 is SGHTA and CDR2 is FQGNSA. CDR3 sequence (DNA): TGTGCCAGCACCCCCTGGTCGGGACTTCGAGGCGGGATGGATACGCAGTATTTT. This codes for CASTPWSGLRGGMDTQYF.

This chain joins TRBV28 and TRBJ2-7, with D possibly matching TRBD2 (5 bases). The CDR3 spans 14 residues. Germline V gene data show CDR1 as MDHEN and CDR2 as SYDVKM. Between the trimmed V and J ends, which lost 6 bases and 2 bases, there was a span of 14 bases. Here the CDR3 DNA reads TGTGCCAGCAGACGGCACGGAGGCGCCTACGAGCAGTACTTC. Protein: CASRRHGGAYEQYF. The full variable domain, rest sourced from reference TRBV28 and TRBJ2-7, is DVKVTQSSRYLVKRTGEKVFLECVQDMDHENMFWYRQDPGLGLRLIYFSYDVKMKEKGDIPEGYSVSREKKERFSLILESASTNQTSMYLCASRRHGGAYEQYFGPGTRLTVT.

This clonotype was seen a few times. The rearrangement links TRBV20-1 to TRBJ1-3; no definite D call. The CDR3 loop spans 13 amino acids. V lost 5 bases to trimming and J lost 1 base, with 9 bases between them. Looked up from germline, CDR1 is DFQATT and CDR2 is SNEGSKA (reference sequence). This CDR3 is CSALEGSGNTIYF. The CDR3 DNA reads TGCAGTGCTCTAGAAGGTTCTGGAAACACCATATATTTT.

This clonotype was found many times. CDR3 amino acids: CASSLRLFSYNEQFF. The DNA for the CDR3 is TGTGCCAGCAGTTTAAGACTATTCTCCTACAATGAGCAGTTCTTC. The chain joins TRBV12-3 or TRBV12-4 to TRBJ2-1, with D maybe TRBD2 (5 bases). The ends were cut back, 2 bases at V and 0 bases at J, with 8 bases in the middle. There are 15 residues in the CDR3.

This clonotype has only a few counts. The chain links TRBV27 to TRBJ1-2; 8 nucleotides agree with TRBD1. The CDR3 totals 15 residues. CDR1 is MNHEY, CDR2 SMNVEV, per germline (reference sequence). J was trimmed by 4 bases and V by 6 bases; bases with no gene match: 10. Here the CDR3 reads CASSPAGTGVYGYTF. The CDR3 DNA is TGTGCCAGCAGCCCCGCCGGGACAGGAGTCTATGGCTACACCTTC.

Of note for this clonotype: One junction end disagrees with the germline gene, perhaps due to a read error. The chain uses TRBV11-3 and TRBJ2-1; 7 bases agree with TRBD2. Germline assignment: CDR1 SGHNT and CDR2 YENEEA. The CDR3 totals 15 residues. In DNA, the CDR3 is TGTGCCAACAGCTTAGATGGAGGACTAGTTGGTGAGCAGTTCTTC. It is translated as CANSLDGGLVGEQFF.

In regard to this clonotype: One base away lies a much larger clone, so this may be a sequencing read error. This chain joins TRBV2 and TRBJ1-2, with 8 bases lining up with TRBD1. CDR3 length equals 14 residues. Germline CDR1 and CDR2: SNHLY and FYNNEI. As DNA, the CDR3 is TGTGCCAGCAGGAATACAGGGGGGGTATATGGCCACACCTTC. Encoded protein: CASRNTGGVYGHTF.

The DNA for the CDR3 is TGTGCCAGTAGTATAGACGCGACAGGATGGACAGATACGCAGTATTTT. Its protein is CASSIDATGWTDTQYF. The chain couples TRBV19 to TRBJ2-3; a possible D gene is TRBD1 (6 bases). CDR3 size: 16 residues. Germline-derived CDR1 and CDR2 are LNHDA and SQIVND (reference sequence). Trimming left V 0 bases short and J 3 bases short, with 13 bases between.

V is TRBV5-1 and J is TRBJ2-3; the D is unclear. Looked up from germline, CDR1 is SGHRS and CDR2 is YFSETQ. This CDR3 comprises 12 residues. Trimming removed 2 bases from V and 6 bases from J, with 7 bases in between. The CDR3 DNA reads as TGCGCCAGCAGCTTCACGGATGATACGCAGTATTTT. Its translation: CASSFTDDTQYF.

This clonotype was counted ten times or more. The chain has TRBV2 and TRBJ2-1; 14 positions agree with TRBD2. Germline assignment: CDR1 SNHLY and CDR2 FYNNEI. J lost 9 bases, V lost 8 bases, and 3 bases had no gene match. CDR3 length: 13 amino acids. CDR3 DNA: TGTGCCAGCTCTGGACTAGCGGGAGGTGAGCAGTTCTTC. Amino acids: CASSGLAGGEQFF.